This entry lists 14 T cell receptor beta chains sequenced from one sample in a study of cytotoxic CD8 clonotypes in ibrutinib-treated CLL. Repertoires were generated with immunoSEQ multiplex PCR, while TCRdb's copy carries only in-frame clones and drops some. The top ten clones hold less than 9% of a sample with around 150,000 clones, around 82% of them seen once. The sequences come from PBMCs, collected after 36 months of ibrutinib treatment. These receptor sequences come from a human donor with chronic lymphocytic leukemia.

This clone was counted once. The chain combines TRBV27 with TRBJ1-5, with D perhaps matching TRBD1 (6 bases). Germline V CDR1 and CDR2: MNHEY, SMNVEV (reference sequence). V lost 3 bases and J 5 bases, leaving 14 bases between the germline ends. This CDR3 has 15 residues. In nucleotides, the CDR3 is TGTGCCAGCAGTTTCTTTGCAGGGGCTGATCAGCCCCAGCATTTT. This encodes CASSFFAGADQPQHF.

This chain connects TRBV5-1 to TRBJ2-7; 9 bases are a match to TRBD1. The ends lost 4 bases at V and 1 base at J; junction bases unmatched: 6. This CDR3 has 15 amino acids. Germline V CDR1 and CDR2: SGHRS, YFSETQ. The CDR3 region is CASSPGGTGSYEQYF. As DNA, the CDR3 is TGCGCCAGCAGCCCTGGGGGGACAGGGTCCTACGAGCAGTACTTC. Full variable domain (outside the CDR3, taken from reference TRBV5-1 and TRBJ2-7): KAGVTQTPRYLIKTRGQQVTLSCSPISGHRSVSWYQQTPGQGLQFLFEYFSETQRNKGNFPGRFSGRQFSNSRSEMNVSTLELGDSALYLCASSPGGTGSYEQYFGPGTRLTVT.

The chain uses TRBV2 and TRBJ1-2; tentative D call: TRBD1 (6 bases). Germline CDR1 SNHLY, CDR2 FYNNEI. V lost 4 bases to trimming and J lost 2 bases, with 11 bases between them. The CDR3 has 14 amino acids. The CDR3 nucleotides read TGTGCCAGCAGTGGAGAGACAGGCAACTATGGCTACACCTTC. This sequence encodes CASSGETGNYGYTF. The entire variable domain, with the rest obtained from reference TRBV2 and TRBJ1-2, is as follows: EPEVTQTPSHQVTQMGQEVILRCVPISNHLYFYWYRQILGQKVEFLVSFYNNEISEKSEIFDDQFSVERPDGSNFTLKIRSTKLEDSAMYFCASSGETGNYGYTFGSGTRLTVV.

V gene TRBV30 combines with J gene TRBJ1-3; D remains unclear. The V gene lost 5 bases and the J gene lost 0 bases, with 8 bases spanning the gap. The CDR3 consists of 13 residues. Germline V gene data show CDR1 as GTSNPN and CDR2 as SVGIG (reference sequence). CDR3 in DNA: TGTGCCTGGTGCAGACGCTCTGGAAACACCATATATTTT. It yields the protein CAWCRRSGNTIYF.

The chain uses TRBV19 and TRBJ2-6; tentative D call: TRBD1 (5 bases). Trimming left V 1 base short and J 2 bases short, with 6 bases between. This CDR3 has 15 residues. Germline lookup yields CDR1 LNHDA and CDR2 SQIVND (reference sequence). CDR3 protein: CASSIGQTGANVLTF. The CDR3 region has the DNA TGTGCCAGTAGTATAGGACAGACTGGGGCCAACGTCCTGACTTTC. The whole variable domain, remainder taken from reference TRBV19 and TRBJ2-6, is DGGITQSPKYLFRKEGQNVTLSCEQNLNHDAMYWYRQDPGQGLRLIYYSQIVNDFQKGDIAEGYSVSREKKESFPLTVTSAQKNPTAFYLCASSIGQTGANVLTFGAGSRLTVL.

This clone came up once. The rearrangement links TRBV6-5 to TRBJ1-2, with a possible D match to TRBD1 (5 bases). The CDR3 spans 13 residues. The germline V gene has CDR1 MNHEY and CDR2 SVGAGI. Trimming shortened V by 1 base and J by 10 bases, and 13 bases separated the two germline ends. The DNA of the CDR3 is TGTGCCAGCAGTTACTTCCTTCAGGGTGACTACACCTTC. Translating gives CASSYFLQGDYTF.

The chain has TRBV7-9 and TRBJ1-4, with a possible D match to TRBD1 (6 bases). CDR3 length: 14 residues. The V end lost 2 bases, the J end lost 2 bases, and 6 bases lay between the germline ends. Germline CDR1 reads SEHNR; CDR2 reads FQNEAQ (reference sequence). The CDR3 DNA reads as TGTGCCAGCAGCTTACAGGGGACTAATGAAAAACTGTTTTTT. Translation: CASSLQGTNEKLFF.

This rearrangement joins TRBV19 to TRBJ2-2; possibly TRBD2 for D (6 bases). This CDR3 is built from 18 residues. The V and J ends lost 4 bases and 0 bases respectively, with 18 bases between them. Germline values: CDR1 LNHDA, CDR2 SQIVND (reference sequence). The CDR3 DNA follows: TGTGCCAGTAGTACGGAGGGGTTTGGCCATTCGAACACCGGGGAGCTGTTTTTT. This encodes CASSTEGFGHSNTGELFF.

The rearrangement links TRBV5-1 to TRBJ1-1; the match to TRBD1 covers 7 bases. The ends lost 4 bases at V and 0 bases at J; junction bases unmatched: 3. The CDR3 covers 14 residues. Germline CDR1 and CDR2: SGHRS and YFSETQ. The DNA of the CDR3 is TGCGCCAGCAGCCTCAGGGGGTTGAACACTGAAGCTTTCTTT. It encodes CASSLRGLNTEAFF.

This rearrangement joins TRBV7-9 to TRBJ2-5; 7 bases match TRBD2. The germline CDR1 and CDR2 sequences are SEHNR and FQNEAQ (reference sequence). The CDR3 covers 17 residues. With 4 bases clipped from V and 1 base from J, the junction kept 12 bases outside the gene matches. CDR3 DNA: TGTGCCAGCAGCTGGGCCCTTAAGGGGAGGGCCCAAGAGACCCAGTACTTC. It is translated as CASSWALKGRAQETQYF.

The genes are TRBV6-6 and TRBJ2-3; TRBD2 agrees at 12 bases. Unmatched junction bases numbered 5, after V lost 4 bases and J lost 6 bases. CDR1 and CDR2 from the germline V gene are MNHNY and SVGAGI (reference sequence). The CDR3 loop spans 15 amino acids. The CDR3 loop reads CASSSGLAGPDTQYF. The DNA of the CDR3 is TGTGCCAGCAGTTCAGGACTAGCGGGGCCCGATACGCAGTATTTT.

This sequence joins TRBV9 and TRBJ2-1; 8 nucleotides agree with TRBD2. Germline CDR1 reads SGDLS; CDR2 reads YYNGEE. There are 16 residues in the CDR3. V lost 0 bases, J lost 1 base, and 3 bases stayed unmatched. The CDR3 region has the DNA TGTGCCAGCAGCGTAGGTCCGGGAGGGTCCTACAATGAGCAGTTCTTC. This gives the protein CASSVGPGGSYNEQFF.

V and J are TRBV5-6 and TRBJ2-4; a possible D gene is TRBD2 (5 bases). Germline V CDR1 and CDR2: SGHDT, YYEEEE. This CDR3 is built from 16 residues. V was trimmed by 1 base and J by 0 bases, leaving 11 bases between them. In nucleotides, the CDR3 is TGTGCCAGCAGCTTGCGGGGTTCTTTAGCCAAAAACATTCAGTACTTC. Protein sequence: CASSLRGSLAKNIQYF.

This clone was seen more than once but under ten times. V gene TRBV6-1 combines with J gene TRBJ1-2; the D is unclear. V lost 2 bases and J 8 bases, leaving 15 bases between the germline ends. Germline-derived CDR1 and CDR2 are MNHNS and SASEGT. The CDR3 is 14 amino acids. Written as DNA, the CDR3 is TGTGCCAGCAGTGAATCATGGCTCGACTCCGGCTACACCTTC. Translating it yields CASSESWLDSGYTF.